This entry features one T cell receptor beta chain sequence. What it binds is not known. This entry comes from a study of neoadjuvant anti-PD-1 for oral cavity cancer. Study information: Before surgery, most patients got three to four biweekly 3 mg/kg nivolumab doses.

Study observations and caveats: Treg/Th17 ratio rose with pretreatment blood and fell with post-treatment tumor TCRbeta clonality.

The CDR3 runs to 14 residues. TCRdb's copy holds only in-frame clones and misses some; the assay was immunoSEQ multiplex PCR. The sample shows tens of thousands of clones, 83% of them seen only once. Patients had HPV-negative, locally advanced oral cavity squamous cell carcinoma. The TCR was taken from a person between 40 and 80 years old with oral cavity squamous cell carcinoma. This chain connects TRBV21-1 to TRBJ1-3. TRBV21-1 is termed a pseudogene. Sequencing was performed on PBMCs, taken before nivolumab (anti-PD-1) treatment. The CDR3 DNA reads as TGTGCCAGCAGCAAAGGGGACGCTGGAAACACCATATATTTT. Translation gives CASSKGDAGNTIYF.